Below, 23 T cell receptor beta chains from the same sample are listed, as sequenced in a study of beta chain features in type 1 diabetes. The study, taken as a whole, reports: Among all four CD4+ subsets, Type 1 diabetes patients had TCRB CDR3s that were moderately but significantly shorter.

Every bit of the isolated RNA underwent reverse transcription, so sequencing read expressed TCRB transcripts. TCRdb's table, derived via immunoSEQ multiplex PCR, lists solely in-frame clones and lacks some. The sample lists under 200,000 clones, approximately 9% seen once, with around 0.5% in the top ten. Their antigens are not known. Sample: central memory CD4+ T cells from blood. Source of these receptors: a woman under 30 with type 1 diabetes.

The count of this clone is one. Other DNA sequences from this sample encode an identical CDR3 as well. The rearrangement uses TRBV7-9 and TRBJ1-4; D remains unclear. Trimming pared 1 base from V and 2 bases from J, leaving 8 bases between. Germline V gives CDR1 SEHNR, CDR2 FQNEAQ (reference sequence). The CDR3 contains 15 residues. CDR3 in amino acids: CASSLETGTNEKLFF. DNA for the CDR3: TGTGCCAGCAGCTTAGAGACGGGTACTAATGAAAAACTGTTTTTT.

Only a few counts were recorded for this clone. In nucleotides, the CDR3 is TGTGCCAGCAGCGAACAGAGCGAGCAGTACTTC. Its protein is CASSEQSEQYF. The chain recombines TRBV7-2 with TRBJ2-7; D is undetermined. Germline-derived CDR1 and CDR2 are SGHTA and FQGNSA. The CDR3 is 11 residues long. V lost 5 bases and J lost 6, with 8 bases in between.

The table lists this clone with a few counts. The chain recombines TRBV4-3 with TRBJ2-1; maybe TRBD2 (6 bases). This CDR3 spans 17 amino acids. Germline V gene sequence: CDR1 LGHNA, CDR2 YSLEER. V gave up 1 base and J gave up 1 base, with 14 bases separating them. The CDR3 DNA follows: TGCGCCAGCAGCCAAGGTTGGGGGGTAGGATCCTACAATGAGCAGTTCTTC. Its protein product is CASSQGWGVGSYNEQFF.

In this sample, this clone turned up a few times. This chain joins TRBV7-3 and TRBJ2-3; 10 bases are shared with TRBD2. The CDR3 contains 14 residues. Losses at the gene ends were 3 bases for V and 3 bases for J; bases not matched to a gene: 0. The germline CDR1 and CDR2 sequences are SGHTA and FQGTGA. The CDR3 DNA is TGTGCCAGCAGCTTGGGACTAGCGACAGATACGCAGTATTTT. Protein sequence: CASSLGLATDTQYF.

In its sample, this clone was seen a few times. CDR3 protein: CASSLGGGGGYEQYF. DNA of the CDR3: TGTGCCAGCAGCTTAGGGGGCGGGGGAGGCTACGAGCAGTACTTC. The chain carries TRBV7-6 and TRBJ2-7, with 7 positions matching TRBD2. The CDR3 runs 15 residues. V shed 1 base, J shed 3 bases, and the junction held 6 bases outside the gene matches. The V gene's germline CDR1 is SGHVS and CDR2 FNYEAQ.

This clone was seen a few times. The rearrangement links TRBV7-9 to TRBJ2-2, with a tentative D call TRBD1 (6 bases). Germline CDR1 SEHNR, CDR2 FQNEAQ (reference sequence). CDR3 size: 18 residues. V lost 1 base and J lost 4, with 19 bases in between. CDR3 loop: CASSLVMGQGFSTGELFF. The DNA for the CDR3 is TGTGCCAGCAGCTTAGTCATGGGGCAGGGGTTTTCCACCGGGGAGCTGTTTTTT.

Only a few counts were recorded for this clone. The chain couples TRBV18 to TRBJ1-4; TRBD1 matches at 10 bases. CDR1 is KGHSH, CDR2 LQKENI, per germline. The CDR3 covers 16 residues. V lost 2 bases, J lost 3 bases, and 3 bases stayed unmatched. The CDR3: CASSPATGGSNEKLFF. CDR3 DNA: TGTGCCAGCTCACCAGCGACAGGGGGCTCTAATGAAAAACTGTTTTTT.

This clone has ten or more counts. The chain joins TRBV6-5 to TRBJ2-3; D gene unclear. V dropped 0 bases and J dropped 8 bases, with 9 bases sitting between them. CDR1 is MNHEY and CDR2 is SVGAGI in the germline V gene. This CDR3 contains 13 residues. This CDR3 reads CASSYSMESTQYF. In nucleotides, the CDR3 is TGTGCCAGCAGTTACTCGATGGAGAGTACGCAGTATTTT.

The CDR3 here is CASSLGRWYGEAFF. CDR3 nucleotide sequence: TGTGCCAGCAGCCTCGGTCGGTGGTACGGTGAAGCTTTCTTT. J is TRBJ1-1 and V is TRBV21-1. TRBV21-1 is annotated as a pseudogene. This CDR3 has 14 residues.

The CDR3 bases are TGCGCCAGCAGCCCTGGAGGGACTTCGGAACACAATGAGCAGTTCTTC. Translated, it gives CASSPGGTSEHNEQFF. The chain employs TRBV5-1 and TRBJ2-1; D might be TRBD2 (6 bases). Looked up from germline, CDR1 is SGHRS and CDR2 is YFSETQ. The ends were cut back, 4 bases at V and 5 bases at J, with 19 bases in the middle. This CDR3 has 16 residues.

This clone was counted between two and nine times. This rearrangement joins TRBV7-9 to TRBJ1-1; no reliable D call. The CDR3 covers 13 residues. The V end lost 3 bases, the J end lost 5 bases, and 10 bases lay between the germline ends. Germline CDR1 SEHNR, CDR2 FQNEAQ (reference sequence). DNA for the CDR3: TGTGCCAGCAGCTTTGGAGGGCAGACTGAAGCTTTCTTT. Amino acids: CASSFGGQTEAFF.

This chain links TRBV2 with TRBJ2-2; 13 bases are a match to TRBD2. Germline assignment: CDR1 SNHLY and CDR2 FYNNEI. This CDR3 has 17 amino acids. V trimming: 5 bases; J trimming: 2 bases; junction bases outside the gene matches: 5. This CDR3 is CASSTTSGGLNTGELFF. CDR3 in DNA: TGTGCCAGCAGTACGACTAGCGGGGGGCTCAACACCGGGGAGCTGTTTTTT.

As concerns this clone: The sample contains more than one DNA sequence encoding this CDR3. The chain carries TRBV7-2 and TRBJ1-1, with TRBD1 matching over 8 bases. Germline CDR1 reads SGHTA; CDR2 reads FQGNSA. The CDR3 is 16 residues long. V gave up 1 base and J gave up 3 bases; unmatched junction bases: 7. The CDR3 DNA follows: TGTGCCAGCAGCTTAGTGGCAGGGGGCAGGGACACTGAAGCTTTCTTT. It encodes CASSLVAGGRDTEAFF.

This clone was counted a few times. V usage is TRBV10-3 and J usage is TRBJ2-3; a weak D match, TRBD2 (6 bases). Germline V gene data show CDR1 as ENHRY and CDR2 as SYGVKD. Trimming took 7 bases from V and 4 from J, leaving 12 bases between them. The CDR3 contains 13 residues. The CDR3 protein is CAIKAGIADTQYF. In nucleotides, the CDR3 is TGTGCCATCAAGGCGGGGATCGCAGATACGCAGTATTTT.

The genes are TRBV19 and TRBJ1-1; D unresolved. Trimming left V 3 bases short and J 0 bases short, with 11 bases between. The CDR3 runs 15 residues. Germline V gene data show CDR1 as LNHDA and CDR2 as SQIVND (reference sequence). CDR3 bases: TGTGCCAGTAGTATTAGACCGAGGATGAACACTGAAGCTTTCTTT. Its protein product is CASSIRPRMNTEAFF.

V and J are TRBV5-4 and TRBJ1-4; 7 nucleotides match TRBD1. The length of the CDR3 is 14 residues. Germline loops: CDR1 SGHNT, CDR2 YYREEE (reference sequence). The V and J ends lost 2 bases and 6 bases, in that order; junction bases with no gene match: 4. For the CDR3, the DNA is TGTGCCAGCAGCTTACAGGGGCCAGATGAAAAACTGTTTTTT. It encodes CASSLQGPDEKLFF. Full variable domain (remainder filled in from reference TRBV5-4 and TRBJ1-4): ETGVTQSPTHLIKTRGQQVTLRCSSQSGHNTVSWYQQALGQGPQFIFQYYREEENGRGNFPPRFSGLQFPNYSSELNVNALELDDSALYLCASSLQGPDEKLFFGSGTQLSVL.

V is TRBV5-1 and J is TRBJ2-3; 7 bases are shared with TRBD2. The CDR3 contains 16 residues. The trim removed 0 bases at V and 2 bases at J, leaving 6 bases unmatched. Germline-derived CDR1 and CDR2 are SGHRS and YFSETQ. CDR3 DNA sequence: TGCGCCAGCAGCTTGGGAGCTAGCGGAAACACAGATACGCAGTATTTT. Translating gives CASSLGASGNTDTQYF. Filled out from reference TRBV5-1 and TRBJ2-3, the complete variable domain reads KAGVTQTPRYLIKTRGQQVTLSCSPISGHRSVSWYQQTPGQGLQFLFEYFSETQRNKGNFPGRFSGRQFSNSRSEMNVSTLELGDSALYLCASSLGASGNTDTQYFGPGTRLTVL.

As concerns this clone: The sample carries other DNA sequences with the same CDR3. This chain uses TRBV18 with TRBJ1-5, with D unresolved. CDR3 length: 14 amino acids. Between the trimmed V and J ends, which lost 1 base and 2 bases, there was a span of 6 bases. Germline lookup yields CDR1 KGHSH and CDR2 LQKENI. In nucleotides, the CDR3 is TGTGCCAGCTCACCACGGTCGGGCAATCAGCCCCAGCATTTT. This codes for CASSPRSGNQPQHF.

The chain joins TRBV29-1 to TRBJ2-4; no definite D call. Trimming shortened V by 4 bases and J by 0 bases, and 10 bases separated the two germline ends. CDR3 length equals 14 residues. The germline V gene encodes CDR1 SQVTM and CDR2 ANQGSEA. CDR3 in DNA: TGCAGCGTTGTATGGCAGGTAGCCAAAAACATTCAGTACTTC. It specifies CSVVWQVAKNIQYF.

This clone was found a few times. The rearrangement joins TRBV2 to TRBJ1-5; D is unclear. The ends were cut back, 0 bases at V and 3 bases at J, with 6 bases in the middle. The CDR3 has 14 amino acids. The germline V gene encodes CDR1 SNHLY and CDR2 FYNNEI. In DNA form, the CDR3 reads TGTGCCAGCAGTGAAGCTAACACCAATCAGCCCCAGCATTTT. The encoded protein is CASSEANTNQPQHF.

This chain joins TRBV10-3 and TRBJ2-1; 7 nucleotides line up with TRBD1. The germline V gene has CDR1 ENHRY and CDR2 SYGVKD. This CDR3 is 14 amino acids long. Unmatched junction bases numbered 3, after V lost 6 bases and J lost 1 base. CDR3 protein: CAISVRGSYNEQFF. In DNA, the CDR3 is TGTGCCATCAGCGTCAGGGGGTCCTACAATGAGCAGTTCTTC.

The chain carries TRBV18 and TRBJ1-6; 8 bases line up with TRBD1. Trimming removed 5 bases from V and 0 bases from J; junction bases left unmatched: 6. Germline values: CDR1 KGHSH, CDR2 LQKENI. The CDR3 is 17 amino acids. As DNA, the CDR3 is TGTGCCAGCTCAGACCAGGGGGCAAGCTCCTATAATTCACCCCTCCACTTT. Translating it yields CASSDQGASSYNSPLHF.

This clone was counted only a few times. The chain employs TRBV28 and TRBJ2-7, with 7 bases that match TRBD2. The trim removed 5 bases at V and 4 bases at J, leaving 11 bases unmatched. This CDR3 has 15 amino acids. Germline V CDR1 and CDR2: MDHEN, SYDVKM. Written as DNA, the CDR3 is TGTGCCAGCAGTATAGGACTAGTTGTGCAATACGAGCAGTACTTC. It is translated as CASSIGLVVQYEQYF.